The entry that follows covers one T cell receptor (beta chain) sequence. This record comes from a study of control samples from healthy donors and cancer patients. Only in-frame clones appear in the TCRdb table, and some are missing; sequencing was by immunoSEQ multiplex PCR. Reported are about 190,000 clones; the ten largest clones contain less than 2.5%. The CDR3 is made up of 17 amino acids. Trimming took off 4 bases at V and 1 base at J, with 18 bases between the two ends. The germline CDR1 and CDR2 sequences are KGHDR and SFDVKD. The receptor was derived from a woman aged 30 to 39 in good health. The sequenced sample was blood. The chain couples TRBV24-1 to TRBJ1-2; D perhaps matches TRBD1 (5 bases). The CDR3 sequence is CATSDSRQPKLNYGYTF. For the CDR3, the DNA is TGTGCCACCAGTGACTCCAGACAGCCTAAGCTTAACTATGGCTACACCTTC.